Listed below are T cell receptor beta chains from one sample, sequenced in a study of CD8+CD57+ T cells in acquired aplastic anemia. MiXCR, run by TCRdb on the reads, gives a single entry per CDR3 protein. The sample carries roughly 200,000 distinct CDR3 sequences, roughly 60% recorded once. Sequencing was done on a sample of sorted CD4+, CD8+, or CD8+CD57+ T cells (not recorded which) from PBMCs. These receptors originate from a human donor with aplastic anemia. Each CDR3 is given with its conserved first and last residue. Each record gives: V gene, D gene, J gene, clone size, CDR3 DNA, CDR3 protein. A D gene is named only where the DNA matches it firmly. Only some rows state a clone size, as once, few, many or a class for expanded clones.

v_gene: TRBV7-6; d_gene: .; j_gene: TRBJ1-1; abundance: .; CDR3nt: TGTGCCAGCAGCCTCGACCCAAGCAGGGCGTCGGCATCTGAAGCTTTCTTT; CDR3aa: CASSLDPSRASASEAFF
v_gene: TRBV12-3/TRBV12-4; d_gene: TRBD1; j_gene: TRBJ2-7; abundance: .; CDR3nt: TGTGCCAGCAGTCACGGACAGGGAATAACCTACGAGCAGTACTTC; CDR3aa: CASSHGQGITYEQYF
v_gene: TRBV7-9; d_gene: .; j_gene: TRBJ1-2; abundance: .; CDR3nt: TGTGCCAGCAGCTTTCCCGGGGGGGCTGGCTACACCTTC; CDR3aa: CASSFPGGAGYTF
v_gene: TRBV20-1; d_gene: .; j_gene: TRBJ1-1; abundance: .; CDR3nt: TGCAGTGCTAGAGATGCAGCCAGGACCACGAAGAACACTGAAGCTTTCTTT; CDR3aa: CSARDAARTTKNTEAFF
v_gene: TRBV29-1; d_gene: .; j_gene: TRBJ2-3; abundance: .; CDR3nt: TGCAGCGTTGCGGGGGCTGCAGATACGCAGTATTTT; CDR3aa: CSVAGAADTQYF
v_gene: TRBV3-1; d_gene: TRBD1; j_gene: TRBJ1-2; abundance: many; CDR3nt: TGTGCCAGCAGCCCCGAAGGACAGGCCTATGGCTACACCTTC; CDR3aa: CASSPEGQAYGYTF
v_gene: TRBV10-1; d_gene: TRBD1; j_gene: TRBJ2-5; abundance: .; CDR3nt: TGCGCCTGCAGTGACAGGGGGACCCAAGAGACCCGGTACTTC; CDR3aa: CACSDRGTQETRYF
v_gene: TRBV3-1; d_gene: .; j_gene: TRBJ2-1; abundance: .; CDR3nt: TGTGCCAGCAGCCCGTTCGCAGGCAGCTCCTACGATGAGCAGTTCTTC; CDR3aa: CASSPFAGSSYDEQFF
v_gene: TRBV2; d_gene: .; j_gene: TRBJ2-5; abundance: .; CDR3nt: TGTGCCAGCAGCTTAGTGGGATCAGATGGGGGCAGACAAGAGACCCAGTACTTC; CDR3aa: CASSLVGSDGGRQETQYF
v_gene: TRBV7-3; d_gene: TRBD2; j_gene: TRBJ2-7; abundance: once; CDR3nt: TGTGCCAGCAGCCCAATTGTCGCGGGAGAGGTGAAGCAGTACTTC; CDR3aa: CASSPIVAGEVKQYF
v_gene: TRBV5-1; d_gene: .; j_gene: TRBJ2-5; abundance: once; CDR3nt: TGCGCCAGCAGCCCCGGGGGCGAGGGAGAGACCCAGTACTTC; CDR3aa: CASSPGGEGETQYF
v_gene: TRBV12-3/TRBV12-4; d_gene: .; j_gene: TRBJ2-3; abundance: .; CDR3nt: TGTGCCAGCAGTTTACTGGGACGCCTAGCTACAGATACGCAGTATTTT; CDR3aa: CASSLLGRLATDTQYF
v_gene: TRBV10-2; d_gene: .; j_gene: TRBJ1-1; abundance: .; CDR3nt: TGCGCCAGCAGTGAGTATTCAACCGCAGCTTTCTTT; CDR3aa: CASSEYSTAAFF
v_gene: TRBV20-1; d_gene: .; j_gene: TRBJ2-2; abundance: .; CDR3nt: TGCAGTGCTTACGAAGAGACCGGGGAGCTGTTTTTT; CDR3aa: CSAYEETGELFF
v_gene: TRBV7-2; d_gene: .; j_gene: TRBJ2-1; abundance: few; CDR3nt: TGTGCCAGCAGCCCATTTCCCTACAATGAGCAGTTCTTC; CDR3aa: CASSPFPYNEQFF
v_gene: TRBV6-5; d_gene: .; j_gene: TRBJ1-1; abundance: many; CDR3nt: TGTGCCAGCCACCGTAGAGCAGGGATGAACACTGAAGCTTTCTTT; CDR3aa: CASHRRAGMNTEAFF
v_gene: TRBV10-2; d_gene: TRBD1; j_gene: TRBJ2-3; abundance: .; CDR3nt: TGCGCCAGCAGGGCCGACAGGGTGTCAGATACGCAGTATTTT; CDR3aa: CASRADRVSDTQYF
v_gene: TRBV15; d_gene: .; j_gene: TRBJ2-7; abundance: few; CDR3nt: TGTGCCACCAGCAGCGCAGGACAGCTAGACTACGAGCAGTACTTC; CDR3aa: CATSSAGQLDYEQYF
v_gene: TRBV15; d_gene: .; j_gene: TRBJ1-3; abundance: .; CDR3nt: TGTACCACCAGCAGAGATCGAAGTGTCTCTGGAAACACCATATATTTT; CDR3aa: CTTSRDRSVSGNTIYF
v_gene: TRBV20-1; d_gene: .; j_gene: TRBJ1-5; abundance: .; CDR3nt: TGCAGTGCTAGAGAGCCAGGAGGGGATCAGCCCCAGCATTTT; CDR3aa: CSAREPGGDQPQHF
v_gene: TRBV27; d_gene: .; j_gene: TRBJ1-5; abundance: few; CDR3nt: TGTGCCAGCAGGCGGTGGGGCAATCAGCCCCAGCATTTT; CDR3aa: CASRRWGNQPQHF
v_gene: TRBV20-1; d_gene: TRBD1; j_gene: TRBJ1-4; abundance: few; CDR3nt: TGCAGTGCGAATTGGGGGACAGAGAATGAAAAACTGTTTTTT; CDR3aa: CSANWGTENEKLFF
v_gene: TRBV10-3; d_gene: .; j_gene: TRBJ1-1; abundance: .; CDR3nt: TGTGCCATCAGTGACGGGGGGACCGAAGCTTTCTTT; CDR3aa: CAISDGGTEAFF
v_gene: TRBV2; d_gene: .; j_gene: TRBJ1-2; abundance: once; CDR3nt: TGTGCCAGCAGTGAATCATTCATGATAACAGGGTACGGCTACACCTTC; CDR3aa: CASSESFMITGYGYTF
v_gene: TRBV19; d_gene: .; j_gene: TRBJ1-5; abundance: many; CDR3nt: TGTGCCAGTAGTATATTAGGAGGATTTAGCAATCAGCCCCAGCATTTT; CDR3aa: CASSILGGFSNQPQHF